This is a list of T cell receptor beta chains from one sample in a study of post-analysis software for immune sequencing data. A single record per CDR3 protein comes from TCRdb applying MiXCR to the PCR reads. Among around 400,000 distinct CDR3 sequences listed, 30% to 45% were seen once. The sequencing input was blood. All receptors derive from a girl aged 10 to 17 with multiple sclerosis. The CDR3 runs from the conserved cysteine through the conserved F or W. A D gene is named only where the DNA matches it firmly. Clone sizes are given selectively: once, few, many, or a class where the clone is expanded.

D gene	clone size	V gene	J gene	CDR3 DNA	CDR3 protein
.	.	TRBV27	TRBJ1-5	TGTGCCAGCAGTTCCTACGGACAGCCCCAGCATTTT	CASSSYGQPQHF
.	.	TRBV6-1	TRBJ1-4	TGTGCCAGCACCTTCATCCGGGCTAATGAAAAACTGTTTTTT	CASTFIRANEKLFF
.	few	TRBV7-9	TRBJ2-5	TGTGCCAGCAGCTTAGCAGGGGATTTCCAAGAGACCCAGTACTTC	CASSLAGDFQETQYF
.	.	TRBV7-2	TRBJ2-7	TGTGCCAGCAGCTTACACGACAGCTCCTACGAGCAGTACTTC	CASSLHDSSYEQYF
TRBD2	.	TRBV6-5	TRBJ2-5	TGTGCCAGCAGTTACTCAGGTCGGCGGTTGGGAGGGGAGACCCAGTACTTC	CASSYSGRRLGGETQYF
TRBD2	.	TRBV11-2	TRBJ2-3	TGTGCCAGCAGCTTAGGGGTAGCGGGGGGGGGACCCACAGATACGCAGTATTTT	CASSLGVAGGGPTDTQYF
.	many	TRBV7-8	TRBJ1-5	TGTGCCAGCAGCTTAGGGCGAGGCACAAGGGCGAATCAGCCCCAGCATTTT	CASSLGRGTRANQPQHF
TRBD2	.	TRBV6-6	TRBJ2-7	TGTGCCAGCAGTTCGACTAGCCTAGGCGAGCAGTACTTC	CASSSTSLGEQYF
TRBD2	few	TRBV20-1	TRBJ2-5	TGCAGTCCTAGCGGGGGGGGGAGAGAGACCCAGTACTTC	CSPSGGGRETQYF
TRBD1	few	TRBV15	TRBJ2-7	TGTGCCAACGTATCCAAGGGGGCGGACGAGCAGTACTTC	CANVSKGADEQYF
.	few	TRBV5-4	TRBJ2-7	TGTGCCAGCAGCTTGGATGACTACGAGCAGTACTTC	CASSLDDYEQYF
TRBD1	.	TRBV12-5	TRBJ2-7	TGTGCTAGTGGACAATGGACAGGGGGCGGCGAGCAGTACTTC	CASGQWTGGGEQYF
.	.	TRBV5-6	TRBJ2-6	TGTGCCAGCAGCTTGGACCTACCGGGCTCTGGGGCCAACGTCCGGACTTTC	CASSLDLPGSGANVRTF
TRBD1	.	TRBV18	TRBJ1-5	TGTGCCAGCTCCGTGGGACAGGGGGATCAGCCCCAGCATTTT	CASSVGQGDQPQHF
.	few	TRBV7-8	TRBJ1-1	TGTGCCAGCAGCTTAGTGGGGGGGGGGACTGAAGCTTTCTTT	CASSLVGGGTEAFF
.	.	TRBV7-9	TRBJ2-3	TGTGCCAGCAGCTTCCGTCCAGGGACCACAGATACGCAGTATTTT	CASSFRPGTTDTQYF
TRBD1	few	TRBV12-3/TRBV12-4	TRBJ1-5	TGTGCCAGCAGTTATACAGGGGAGAGACAGCCCCAGCATTTT	CASSYTGERQPQHF
.	.	TRBV7-3	TRBJ2-5	TGTGCCAGCAGCTTAAATCGGCAAGAGACCCAGTACTTC	CASSLNRQETQYF
.	few	TRBV20-1	TRBJ2-3	TGCAGTGCTTCCCTCACAGATACGCAGTATTTT	CSASLTDTQYF
TRBD2	many	TRBV5-1	TRBJ2-5	TGCGCCAGCAGCCCGGGACTAGCGGGGGAAGAGACCCAGTACTTC	CASSPGLAGEETQYF
TRBD2	.	TRBV7-9	TRBJ2-5	TGTGCCAGCAGCTTACTAGCGGGGGTCGGGGAGACCCAGTACTTC	CASSLLAGVGETQYF
.	few	TRBV6-2/TRBV6-3	TRBJ1-1	TGTGCCAGCTACAGGCCTCAGAACACTGAAGCTTTCTTT	CASYRPQNTEAFF
TRBD2	.	TRBV20-1	TRBJ2-7	TGCAGTGCTAGCGGGGGGGCAGTTAATGAGCAGTACTTC	CSASGGAVNEQYF
.	.	TRBV12-3/TRBV12-4	TRBJ2-1	TGTGCCAGCAGCTCGGGTCCCTCCTACAATGAGCAGTTCTTC	CASSSGPSYNEQFF
TRBD2	few	TRBV20-1	TRBJ2-1	TGCAGTGCTAGTACACTTGGGACTAGTATTATGATTGAGCAGTTCTTC	CSASTLGTSIMIEQFF
TRBD1	few	TRBV20-1	TRBJ1-2	TGCAGTGCCAAGGGACAGGGGGCCTCTCTCTATGGCTACACCTTC	CSAKGQGASLYGYTF
.	few	TRBV29-1	TRBJ1-2	TGCAGCGTTCGGACAGCCGTCTATGGCTACACCTTC	CSVRTAVYGYTF
.	many	TRBV7-7	TRBJ2-5	TGTGCTAGCAGCCCCTCAGGGGAGACCCAGTACTTC	CASSPSGETQYF
.	.	TRBV5-1	TRBJ2-5	TGCGCCAGCAGCCAAGACGGCCTCCTTGGGGAGACCCAGTACTTC	CASSQDGLLGETQYF
.	many	TRBV7-9	TRBJ2-5	TGTGCCAGCAGCGCCAAAGAGACCCAGTACTTC	CASSAKETQYF
TRBD1	few	TRBV29-1	TRBJ2-7	TGCAGCGATACTTCAGGACAGGTCCGTTACTGGGTTTCCTACGAGCAGTACTTC	CSDTSGQVRYWVSYEQYF
TRBD1	few	TRBV7-2	TRBJ1-2	TGTGCCAGCAGCTCCCGGACAGGGGGCGGTGGCTACACCTTC	CASSSRTGGGGYTF